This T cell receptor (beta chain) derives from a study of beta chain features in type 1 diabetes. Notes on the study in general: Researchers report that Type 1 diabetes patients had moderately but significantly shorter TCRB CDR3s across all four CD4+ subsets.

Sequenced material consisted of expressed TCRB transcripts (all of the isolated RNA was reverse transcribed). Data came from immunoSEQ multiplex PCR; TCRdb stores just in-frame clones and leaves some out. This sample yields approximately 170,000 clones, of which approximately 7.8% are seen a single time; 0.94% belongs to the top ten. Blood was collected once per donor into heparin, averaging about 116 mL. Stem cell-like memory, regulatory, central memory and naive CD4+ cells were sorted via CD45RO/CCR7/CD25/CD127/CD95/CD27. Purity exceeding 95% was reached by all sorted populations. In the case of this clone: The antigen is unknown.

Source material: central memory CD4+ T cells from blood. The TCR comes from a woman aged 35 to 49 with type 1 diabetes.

CDR3 region: CASSLYGGGGGNYGYTF. DNA for the CDR3: TGTGCCAGCAGTTTATACGGGGGAGGAGGGGGCAACTATGGCTACACCTTC. V gene TRBV28 combines with J gene TRBJ1-2, with 7 bases aligning to TRBD1. The CDR3 runs to 17 residues. Unmatched junction bases numbered 10, after V lost 1 base and J lost 2 bases. From germline, CDR1 is MDHEN and CDR2 SYDVKM.